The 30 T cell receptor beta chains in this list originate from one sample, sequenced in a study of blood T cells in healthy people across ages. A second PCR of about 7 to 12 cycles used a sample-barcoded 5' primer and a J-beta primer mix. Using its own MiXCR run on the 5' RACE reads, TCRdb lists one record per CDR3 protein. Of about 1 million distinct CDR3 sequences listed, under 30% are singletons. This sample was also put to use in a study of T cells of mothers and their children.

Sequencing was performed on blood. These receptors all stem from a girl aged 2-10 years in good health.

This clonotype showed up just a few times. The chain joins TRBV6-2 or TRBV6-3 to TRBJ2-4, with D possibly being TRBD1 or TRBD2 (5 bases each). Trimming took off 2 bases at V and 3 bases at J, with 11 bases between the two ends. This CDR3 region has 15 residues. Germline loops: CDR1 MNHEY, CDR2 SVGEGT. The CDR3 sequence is CASSYPRGNKNIQYF. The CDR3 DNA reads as TGTGCCAGCAGTTACCCCCGGGGCAACAAAAACATTCAGTACTTC.

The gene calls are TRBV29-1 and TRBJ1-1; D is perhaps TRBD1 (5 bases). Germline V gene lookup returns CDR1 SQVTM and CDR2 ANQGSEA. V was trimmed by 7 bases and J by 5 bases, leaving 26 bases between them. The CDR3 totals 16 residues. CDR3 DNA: TGCAGCGCTAGGGCGGGCAGGGATGGTAAAGGGACTGAAGCTTTCTTT. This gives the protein CSARAGRDGKGTEAFF.

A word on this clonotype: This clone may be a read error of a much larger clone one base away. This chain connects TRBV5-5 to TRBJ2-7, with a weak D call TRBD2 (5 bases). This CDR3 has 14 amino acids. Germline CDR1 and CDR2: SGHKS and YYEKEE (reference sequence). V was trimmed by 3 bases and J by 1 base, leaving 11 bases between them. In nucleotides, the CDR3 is TGTGCCAGCAGCTCCGGTTCGGGATCCTACGAGCAGTACTTC. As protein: CASSSGSGSYEQYF. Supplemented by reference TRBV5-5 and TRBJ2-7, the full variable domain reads DAGVTQSPTHLIKTRGQQVTLRCSPISGHKSVSWYQQVLGQGPQFIFQYYEKEERGRGNFPDRFSARQFPNYSSELNVNALLLGDSALYLCASSSGSGSYEQYFGPGTRLTVT.

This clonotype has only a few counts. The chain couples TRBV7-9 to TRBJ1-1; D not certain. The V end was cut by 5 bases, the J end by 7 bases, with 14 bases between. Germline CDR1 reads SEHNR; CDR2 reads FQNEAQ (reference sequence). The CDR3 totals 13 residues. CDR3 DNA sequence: TGTGCCAGCAGCGGCCGGGAAAAGGTTGAAGCTTTCTTT. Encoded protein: CASSGREKVEAFF.

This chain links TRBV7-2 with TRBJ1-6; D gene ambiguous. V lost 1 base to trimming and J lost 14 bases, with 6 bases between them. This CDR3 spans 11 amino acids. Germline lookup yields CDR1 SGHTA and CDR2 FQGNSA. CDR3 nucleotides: TGTGCCAGCAGCTTAGAAATGGCCCTCCACTTT. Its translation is CASSLEMALHF. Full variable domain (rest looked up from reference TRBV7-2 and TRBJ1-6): GAGVSQSPSNKVTEKGKDVELRCDPISGHTALYWYRQSLGQGLEFLIYFQGNSAPDKSGLPSDRFSAERTGGSVSTLTIQRTQQEDSAVYLCASSLEMALHFGNGTRLTVT.

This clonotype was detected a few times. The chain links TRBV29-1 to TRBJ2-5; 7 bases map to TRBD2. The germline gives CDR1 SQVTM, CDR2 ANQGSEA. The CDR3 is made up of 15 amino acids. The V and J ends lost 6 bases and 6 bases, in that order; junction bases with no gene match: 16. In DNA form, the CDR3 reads TGCAGCGTGGAGACCGGGACTATGGAAACGCAGACCCAGTACTTC. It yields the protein CSVETGTMETQTQYF. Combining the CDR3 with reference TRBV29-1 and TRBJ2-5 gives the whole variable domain SAVISQKPSRDICQRGTSLTIQCQVDSQVTMMFWYRQQPGQSLTLIATANQGSEATYESGFVIDKFPISRPNLTFSTLTVSNMSPEDSSIYLCSVETGTMETQTQYFGPGTRLLVL.

The CDR3 region has the DNA TGCAGTGCTAGGGCCCCGGGGGGGACCAATCAGCCCCAGCATTTT. Residues: CSARAPGGTNQPQHF. The V and J genes are TRBV20-1 and TRBJ1-5; weak D call: TRBD1 (5 bases). Germline loops: CDR1 DFQATT, CDR2 SNEGSKA (reference sequence). This CDR3 spans 15 amino acids. Between the trimmed V and J ends, which lost 3 bases and 3 bases, there was a span of 15 bases.

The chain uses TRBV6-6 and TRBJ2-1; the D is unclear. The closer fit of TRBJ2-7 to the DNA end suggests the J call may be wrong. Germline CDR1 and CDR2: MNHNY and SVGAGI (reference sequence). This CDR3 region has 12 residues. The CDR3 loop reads CASSYGPRQQYF. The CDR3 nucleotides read TGTGCCAGCAGTTACGGGCCCCGCCAGCAGTACTTC.

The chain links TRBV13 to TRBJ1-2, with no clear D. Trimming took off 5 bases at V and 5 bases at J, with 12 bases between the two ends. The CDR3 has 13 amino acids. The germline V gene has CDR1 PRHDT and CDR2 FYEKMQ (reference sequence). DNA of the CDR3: TGTGCCAGCAGCCCTAGAGGAGAGTATGGCTACACCTTC. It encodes CASSPRGEYGYTF.

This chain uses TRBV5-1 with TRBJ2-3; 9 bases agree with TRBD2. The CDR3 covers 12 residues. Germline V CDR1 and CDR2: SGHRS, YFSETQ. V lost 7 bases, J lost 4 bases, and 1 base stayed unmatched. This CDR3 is CASAGGSDTQYF. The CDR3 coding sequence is TGCGCCAGCGCGGGAGGGTCAGATACGCAGTATTTT.

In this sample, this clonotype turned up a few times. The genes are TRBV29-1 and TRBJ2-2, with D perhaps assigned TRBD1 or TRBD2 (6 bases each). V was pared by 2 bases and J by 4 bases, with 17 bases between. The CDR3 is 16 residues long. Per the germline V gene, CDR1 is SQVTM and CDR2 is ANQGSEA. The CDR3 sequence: CSVETRGGGGTGELFF. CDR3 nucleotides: TGCAGCGTTGAAACCCGAGGGGGAGGAGGCACCGGGGAGCTGTTTTTT.

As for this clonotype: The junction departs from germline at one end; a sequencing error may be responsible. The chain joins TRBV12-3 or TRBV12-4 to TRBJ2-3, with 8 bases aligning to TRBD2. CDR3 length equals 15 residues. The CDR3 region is CASKNMLAGTDTEYF. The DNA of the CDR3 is TGTGCCAGCAAGAATATGCTAGCGGGCACAGATACGGAGTATTTT.

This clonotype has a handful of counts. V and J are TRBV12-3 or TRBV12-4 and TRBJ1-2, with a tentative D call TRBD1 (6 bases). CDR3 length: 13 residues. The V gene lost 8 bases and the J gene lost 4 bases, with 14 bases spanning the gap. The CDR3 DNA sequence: TGTGCCAGCGGGACGGCAGGGGTCTATGGCTACACCTTC. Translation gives CASGTAGVYGYTF.

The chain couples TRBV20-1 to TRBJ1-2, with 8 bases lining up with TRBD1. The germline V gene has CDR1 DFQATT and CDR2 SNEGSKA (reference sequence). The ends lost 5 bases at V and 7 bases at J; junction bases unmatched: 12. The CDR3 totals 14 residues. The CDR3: CSAPFRQGAGGYTF. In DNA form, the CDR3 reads TGCAGTGCTCCCTTTCGGCAGGGGGCAGGTGGCTACACCTTC.

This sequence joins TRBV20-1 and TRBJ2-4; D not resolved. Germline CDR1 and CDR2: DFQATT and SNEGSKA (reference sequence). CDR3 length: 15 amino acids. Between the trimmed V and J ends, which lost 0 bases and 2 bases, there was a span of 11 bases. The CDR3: CSAREMSATKNIQYF. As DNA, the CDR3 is TGCAGTGCTAGAGAGATGAGCGCCACCAAAAACATTCAGTACTTC.

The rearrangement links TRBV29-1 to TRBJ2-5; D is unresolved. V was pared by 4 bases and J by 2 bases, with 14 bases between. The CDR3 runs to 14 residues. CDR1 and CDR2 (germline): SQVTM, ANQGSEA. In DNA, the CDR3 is TGCAGCGTTGGGGGTACAGCCGGGCAAGAGACCCAGTACTTC. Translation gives CSVGGTAGQETQYF.

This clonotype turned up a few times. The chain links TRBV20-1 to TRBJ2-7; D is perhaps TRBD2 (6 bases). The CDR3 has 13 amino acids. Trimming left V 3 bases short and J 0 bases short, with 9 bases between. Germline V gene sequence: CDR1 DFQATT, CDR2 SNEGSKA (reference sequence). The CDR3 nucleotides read TGCAGTGCTAGTAGCGGAAGCTCCTACGAGCAGTACTTC. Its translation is CSASSGSSYEQYF.

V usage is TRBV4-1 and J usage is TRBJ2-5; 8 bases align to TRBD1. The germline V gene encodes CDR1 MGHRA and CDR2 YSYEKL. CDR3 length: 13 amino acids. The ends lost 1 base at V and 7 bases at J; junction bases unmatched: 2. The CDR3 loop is CASSQVGTGTQYF. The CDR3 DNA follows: TGCGCCAGCAGCCAAGTTGGGACAGGGACCCAGTACTTC.

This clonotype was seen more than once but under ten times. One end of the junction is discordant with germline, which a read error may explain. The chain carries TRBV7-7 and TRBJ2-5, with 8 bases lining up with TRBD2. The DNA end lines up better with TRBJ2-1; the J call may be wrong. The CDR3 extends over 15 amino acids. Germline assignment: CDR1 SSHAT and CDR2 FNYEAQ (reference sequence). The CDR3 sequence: CASSPSGRADDEQFF. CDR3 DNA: TGTGCTAGCAGCCCCTCCGGGAGGGCCGATGATGAGCAGTTCTTC.

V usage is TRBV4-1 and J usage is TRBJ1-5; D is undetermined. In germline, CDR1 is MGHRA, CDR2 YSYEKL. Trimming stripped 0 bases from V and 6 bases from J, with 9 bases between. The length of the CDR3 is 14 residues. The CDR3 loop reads CASSQDMSGQPQHF. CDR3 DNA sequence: TGCGCCAGCAGCCAAGATATGAGTGGTCAGCCCCAGCATTTT.

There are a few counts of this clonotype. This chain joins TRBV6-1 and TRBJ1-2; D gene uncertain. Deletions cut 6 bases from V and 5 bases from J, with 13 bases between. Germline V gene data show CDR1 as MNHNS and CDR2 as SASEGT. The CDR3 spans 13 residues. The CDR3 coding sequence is TGTGCCAGCAGCTCCGTGAGATCTTATGGCTACACCTTC. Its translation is CASSSVRSYGYTF.

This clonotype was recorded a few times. This chain's CDR3 is CSVGGLVLNEQFF. The CDR3 DNA reads as TGCAGCGTCGGGGGCCTGGTCCTCAATGAGCAGTTCTTC. This chain uses TRBV29-1 with TRBJ2-1; D tentatively reads TRBD1 or TRBD2 (6 bases each). Germline assignment: CDR1 SQVTM and CDR2 ANQGSEA. The V end lost 6 bases, the J end lost 6 bases, and 15 bases lay between the germline ends. The CDR3 sequence is 13 residues long.

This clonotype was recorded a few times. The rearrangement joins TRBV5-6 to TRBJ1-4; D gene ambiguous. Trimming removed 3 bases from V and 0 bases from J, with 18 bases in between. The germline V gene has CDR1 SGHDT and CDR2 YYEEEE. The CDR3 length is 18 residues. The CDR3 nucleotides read TGTGCCAGCAGCTCCACATCCCTGGGAATCACAACTAATGAAAAACTGTTTTTT. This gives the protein CASSSTSLGITTNEKLFF.

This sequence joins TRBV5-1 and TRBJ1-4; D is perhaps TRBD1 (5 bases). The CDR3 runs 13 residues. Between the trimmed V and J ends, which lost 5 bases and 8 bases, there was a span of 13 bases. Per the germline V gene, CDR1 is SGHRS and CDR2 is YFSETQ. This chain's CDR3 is CASRRQNGEKLFF. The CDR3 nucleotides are TGCGCCAGCAGGAGACAGAACGGAGAAAAACTGTTTTTT.

CDR3 nucleotides: TGTGCCAGCACCATTACCCCGGGACAGCATCTTCAAGAGACCCAGTACTTC. Its translation: CASTITPGQHLQETQYF. V gene TRBV21-1 combines with J gene TRBJ2-5; no DNA check was done on the table's D call, TRBD1. TRBV21-1 counts as a pseudogene. There are 17 residues in the CDR3.

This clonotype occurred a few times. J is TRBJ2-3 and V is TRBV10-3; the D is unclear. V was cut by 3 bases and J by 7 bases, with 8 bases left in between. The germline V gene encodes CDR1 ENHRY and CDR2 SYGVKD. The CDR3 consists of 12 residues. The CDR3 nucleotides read TGTGCCATCAGTGAATCGAGCCATACGCAGTATTTT. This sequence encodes CAISESSHTQYF.

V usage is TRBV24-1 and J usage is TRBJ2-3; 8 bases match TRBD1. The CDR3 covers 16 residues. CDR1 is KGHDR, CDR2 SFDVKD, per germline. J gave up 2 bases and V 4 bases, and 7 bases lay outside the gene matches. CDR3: CATSDRGQGYTDTQYF. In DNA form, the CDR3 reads TGTGCCACCAGTGACCGCGGACAGGGTTACACAGATACGCAGTATTTT.

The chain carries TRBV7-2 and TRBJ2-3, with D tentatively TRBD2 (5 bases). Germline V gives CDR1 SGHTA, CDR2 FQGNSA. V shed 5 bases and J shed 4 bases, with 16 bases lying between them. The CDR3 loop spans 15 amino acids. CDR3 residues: CASSPEAKRADTQYF. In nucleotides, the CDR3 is TGTGCCAGCAGCCCCGAGGCCAAGAGGGCAGATACGCAGTATTTT.

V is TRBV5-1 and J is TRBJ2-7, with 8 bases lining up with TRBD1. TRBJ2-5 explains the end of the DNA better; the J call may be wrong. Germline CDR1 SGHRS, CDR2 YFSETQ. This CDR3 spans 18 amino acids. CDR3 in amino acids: CASSWGPPGQGFQETQYF. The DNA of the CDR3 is TGCGCCAGCAGCTGGGGACCCCCCGGACAGGGCTTCCAAGAGACCCAGTACTTC.

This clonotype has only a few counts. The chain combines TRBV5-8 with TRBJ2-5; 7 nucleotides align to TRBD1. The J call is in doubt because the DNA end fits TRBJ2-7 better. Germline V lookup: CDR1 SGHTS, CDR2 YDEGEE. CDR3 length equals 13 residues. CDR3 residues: CASLTGQYYEQYF. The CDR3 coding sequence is TGTGCCAGCTTGACGGGACAGTACTACGAGCAGTACTTC.